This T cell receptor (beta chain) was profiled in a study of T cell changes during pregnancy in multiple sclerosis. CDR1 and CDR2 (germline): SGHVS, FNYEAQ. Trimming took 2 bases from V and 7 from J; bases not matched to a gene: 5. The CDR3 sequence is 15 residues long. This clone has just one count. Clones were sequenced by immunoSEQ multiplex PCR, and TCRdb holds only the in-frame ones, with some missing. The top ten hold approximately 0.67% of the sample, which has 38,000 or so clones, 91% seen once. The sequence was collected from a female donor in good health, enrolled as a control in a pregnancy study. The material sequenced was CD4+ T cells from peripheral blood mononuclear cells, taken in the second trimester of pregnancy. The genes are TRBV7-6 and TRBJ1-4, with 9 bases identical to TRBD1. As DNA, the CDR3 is TGTGCCAGCAGCTTATTAGGACAGGGGATTGAAAAACTGTTTTTT. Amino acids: CASSLLGQGIEKLFF.